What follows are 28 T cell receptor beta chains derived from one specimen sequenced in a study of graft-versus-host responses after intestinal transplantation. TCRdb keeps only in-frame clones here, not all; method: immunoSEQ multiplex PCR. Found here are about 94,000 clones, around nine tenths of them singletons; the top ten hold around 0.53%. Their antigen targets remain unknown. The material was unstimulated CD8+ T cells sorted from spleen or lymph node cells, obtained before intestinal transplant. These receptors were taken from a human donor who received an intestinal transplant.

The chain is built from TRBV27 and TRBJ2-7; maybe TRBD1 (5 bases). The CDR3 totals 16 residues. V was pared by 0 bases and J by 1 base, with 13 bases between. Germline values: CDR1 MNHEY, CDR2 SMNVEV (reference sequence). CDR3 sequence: CASSLSGRVRSYEQYF. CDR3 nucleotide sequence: TGTGCCAGCAGTTTATCCGGCAGGGTGAGATCCTACGAGCAGTACTTC.

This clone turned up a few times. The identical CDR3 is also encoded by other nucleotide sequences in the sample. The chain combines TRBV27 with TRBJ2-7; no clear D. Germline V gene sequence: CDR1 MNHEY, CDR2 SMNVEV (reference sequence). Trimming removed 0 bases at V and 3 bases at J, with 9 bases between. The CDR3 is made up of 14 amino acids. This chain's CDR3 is CASSLSGRNYEQYF. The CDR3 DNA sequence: TGTGCCAGCAGTTTATCTGGCAGGAACTACGAGCAGTACTTC.

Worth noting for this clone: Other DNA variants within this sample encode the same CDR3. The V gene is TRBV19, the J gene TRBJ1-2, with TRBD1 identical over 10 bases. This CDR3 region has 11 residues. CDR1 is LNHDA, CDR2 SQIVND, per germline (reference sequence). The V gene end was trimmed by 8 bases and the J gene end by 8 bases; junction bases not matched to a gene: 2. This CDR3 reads CASSTGGGYTF. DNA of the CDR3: TGTGCCAGTTCGACAGGGGGCGGCTACACCTTC.

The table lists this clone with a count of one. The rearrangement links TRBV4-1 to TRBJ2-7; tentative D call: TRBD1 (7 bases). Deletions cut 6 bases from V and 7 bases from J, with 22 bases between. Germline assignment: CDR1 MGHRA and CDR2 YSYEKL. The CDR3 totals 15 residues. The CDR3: CASSVNGGGLREQYF. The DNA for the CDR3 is TGCGCCAGCAGTGTAAATGGAGGGGGCTTGCGGGAGCAGTACTTC.

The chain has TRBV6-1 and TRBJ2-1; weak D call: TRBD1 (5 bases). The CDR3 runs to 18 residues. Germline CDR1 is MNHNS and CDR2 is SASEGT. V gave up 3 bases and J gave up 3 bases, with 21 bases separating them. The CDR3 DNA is TGTGCCAGCAGTGATCCCCCCCCGGTGGTAGGGGACTACAATGAGCAGTTCTTC. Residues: CASSDPPPVVGDYNEQFF.

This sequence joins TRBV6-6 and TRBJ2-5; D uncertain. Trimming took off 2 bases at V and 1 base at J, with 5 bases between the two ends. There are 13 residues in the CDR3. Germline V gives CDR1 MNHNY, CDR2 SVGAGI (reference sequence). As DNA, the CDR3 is TGTGCCAGCAGTTACCTACCCCAAGAGACCCAGTACTTC. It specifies CASSYLPQETQYF.

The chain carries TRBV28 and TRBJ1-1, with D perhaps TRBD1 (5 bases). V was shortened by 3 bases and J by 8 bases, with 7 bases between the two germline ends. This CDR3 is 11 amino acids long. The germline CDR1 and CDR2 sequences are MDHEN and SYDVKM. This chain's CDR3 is CASSLGLEAFF. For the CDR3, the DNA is TGTGCCAGCAGTTTGGGGCTGGAAGCTTTCTTT.

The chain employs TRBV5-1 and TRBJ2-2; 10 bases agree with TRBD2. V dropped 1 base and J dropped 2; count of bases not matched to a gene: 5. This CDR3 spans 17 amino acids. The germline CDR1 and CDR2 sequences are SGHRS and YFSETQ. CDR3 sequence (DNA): TGCGCCAGCAGCTTGCGGACTAGCGGAGCAAACACCGGGGAGCTGTTTTTT. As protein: CASSLRTSGANTGELFF.

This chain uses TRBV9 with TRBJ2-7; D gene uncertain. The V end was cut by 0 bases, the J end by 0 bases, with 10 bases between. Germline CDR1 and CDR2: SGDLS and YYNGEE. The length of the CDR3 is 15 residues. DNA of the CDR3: TGTGCCAGCAGCGTAGATACGGGTAGCTCCTACGAGCAGTACTTC. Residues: CASSVDTGSSYEQYF.

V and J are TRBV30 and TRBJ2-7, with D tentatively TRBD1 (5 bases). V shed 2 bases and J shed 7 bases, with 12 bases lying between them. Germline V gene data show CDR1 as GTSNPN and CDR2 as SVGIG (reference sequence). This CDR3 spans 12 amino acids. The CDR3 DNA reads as TGTGCCTGGAGTTGGGGCCAGTTGGAGCAGTACTTC. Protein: CAWSWGQLEQYF. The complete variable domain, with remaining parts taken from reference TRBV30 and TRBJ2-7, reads SQTIHQWPATLVQPVGSPLSLECTVEGTSNPNLYWYRQAAGRGLQLLFYSVGIGQISSEVPQNLSASRPQDRQFILSSKKLLLSDSGFYLCAWSWGQLEQYFGPGTRLTVT.

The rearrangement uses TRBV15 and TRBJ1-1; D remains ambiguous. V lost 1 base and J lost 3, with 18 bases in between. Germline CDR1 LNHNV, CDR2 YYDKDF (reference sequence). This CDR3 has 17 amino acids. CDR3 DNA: TGTGCCACCAGCAGAGGAGGCTCTCTGGGAGGGTACACTGAAGCTTTCTTT. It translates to CATSRGGSLGGYTEAFF.

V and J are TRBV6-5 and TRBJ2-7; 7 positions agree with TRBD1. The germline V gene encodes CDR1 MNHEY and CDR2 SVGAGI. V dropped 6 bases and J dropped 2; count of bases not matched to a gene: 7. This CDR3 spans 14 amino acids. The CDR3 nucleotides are TGTGCCAGCAGCTCCTCTCAGGGGGCCTACGAGCAGTACTTC. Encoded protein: CASSSSQGAYEQYF.

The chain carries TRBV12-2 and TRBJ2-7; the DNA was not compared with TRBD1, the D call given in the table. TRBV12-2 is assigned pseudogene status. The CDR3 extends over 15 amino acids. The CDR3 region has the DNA TGTGCAAGTCGCTTAGATGGGACAGGGGACTGGGAGCAGTACTTC. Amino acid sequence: CASRLDGTGDWEQYF.

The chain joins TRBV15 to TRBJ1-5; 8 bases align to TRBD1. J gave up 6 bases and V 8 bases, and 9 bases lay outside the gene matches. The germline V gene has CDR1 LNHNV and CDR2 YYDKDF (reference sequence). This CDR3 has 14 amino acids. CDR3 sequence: CATSDRGLGQPQHF. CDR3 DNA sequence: TGTGCCACCTCCGACAGGGGATTGGGTCAGCCCCAGCATTTT.

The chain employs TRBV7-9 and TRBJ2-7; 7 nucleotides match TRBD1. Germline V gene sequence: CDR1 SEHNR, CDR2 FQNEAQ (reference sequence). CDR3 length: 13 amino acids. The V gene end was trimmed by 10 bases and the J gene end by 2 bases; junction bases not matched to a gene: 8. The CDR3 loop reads CANSPGQTYEQYF. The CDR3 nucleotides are TGTGCCAACAGTCCGGGACAGACCTACGAGCAGTACTTC.

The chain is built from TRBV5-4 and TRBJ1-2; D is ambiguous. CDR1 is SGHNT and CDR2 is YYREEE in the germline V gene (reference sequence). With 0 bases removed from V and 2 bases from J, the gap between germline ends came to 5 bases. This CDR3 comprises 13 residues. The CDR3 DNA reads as TGTGCCAGCAGCTTGGACAGAAACTATGGCTACACCTTC. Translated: CASSLDRNYGYTF.

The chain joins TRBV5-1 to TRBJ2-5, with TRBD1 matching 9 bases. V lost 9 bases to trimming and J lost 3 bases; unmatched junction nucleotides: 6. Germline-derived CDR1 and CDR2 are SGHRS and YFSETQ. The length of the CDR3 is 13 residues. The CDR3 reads CAIRRQGEETQYF. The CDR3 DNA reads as TGCGCCATCAGAAGACAGGGGGAAGAGACCCAGTACTTC.

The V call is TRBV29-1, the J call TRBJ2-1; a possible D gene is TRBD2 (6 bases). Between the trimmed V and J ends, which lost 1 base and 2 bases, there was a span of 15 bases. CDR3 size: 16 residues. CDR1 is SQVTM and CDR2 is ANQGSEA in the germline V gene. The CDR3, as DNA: TGCAGCGTTGAAGGGACCCCGGGGGTCGCCTACAATGAGCAGTTCTTC. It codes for CSVEGTPGVAYNEQFF.

The CDR3 coding sequence is TGCAGCGTTAGTTACAGGGTTGGTGAGCAGTTCTTC. Translation: CSVSYRVGEQFF. The chain has TRBV29-1 and TRBJ2-1, with D possibly TRBD1 on 6 matching bases. Germline V lookup: CDR1 SQVTM, CDR2 ANQGSEA. The V end was cut by 5 bases, the J end by 9 bases, with 14 bases between. This CDR3 contains 12 residues.

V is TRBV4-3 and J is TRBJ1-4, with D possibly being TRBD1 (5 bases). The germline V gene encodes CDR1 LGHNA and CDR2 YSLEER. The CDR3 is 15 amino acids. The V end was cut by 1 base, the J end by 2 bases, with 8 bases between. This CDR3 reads CASSQGSGTNEKLFF. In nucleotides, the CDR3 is TGCGCCAGCAGCCAAGGTTCAGGGACTAATGAAAAACTGTTTTTT.

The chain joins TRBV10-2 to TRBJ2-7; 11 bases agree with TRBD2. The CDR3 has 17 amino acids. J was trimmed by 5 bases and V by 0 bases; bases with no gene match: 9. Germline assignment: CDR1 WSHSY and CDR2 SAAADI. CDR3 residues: CASSESRTSGPVDEQYF. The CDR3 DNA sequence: TGCGCCAGCAGTGAGTCGAGGACTAGCGGGCCGGTCGACGAGCAGTACTTC.

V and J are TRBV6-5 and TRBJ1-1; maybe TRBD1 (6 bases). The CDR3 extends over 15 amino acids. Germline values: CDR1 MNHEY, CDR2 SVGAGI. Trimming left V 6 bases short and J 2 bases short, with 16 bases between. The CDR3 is CASSSLGRGNTEAFF. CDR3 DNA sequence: TGTGCCAGCAGCTCTCTGGGCAGGGGAAACACTGAAGCTTTCTTT.

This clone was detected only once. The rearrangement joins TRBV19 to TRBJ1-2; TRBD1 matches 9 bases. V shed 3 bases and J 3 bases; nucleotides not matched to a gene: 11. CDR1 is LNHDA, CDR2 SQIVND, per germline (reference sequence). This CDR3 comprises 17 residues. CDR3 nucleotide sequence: TGTGCCAGTAGTATGGCGGTTGGGACAGGGACTTACTATGGCTACACCTTC. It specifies CASSMAVGTGTYYGYTF.

DNA of the CDR3: TGTGCCAGCAGCGTAGCTTCGACAGGTTGGGATGAGCAGTTCTTC. Translating gives CASSVASTGWDEQFF. The chain employs TRBV9 and TRBJ2-1; tentatively, D is TRBD1 (6 bases). Trimming removed 0 bases from V and 8 bases from J, with 15 bases in between. Germline V CDR1 and CDR2: SGDLS, YYNGEE. The CDR3 runs to 15 residues.

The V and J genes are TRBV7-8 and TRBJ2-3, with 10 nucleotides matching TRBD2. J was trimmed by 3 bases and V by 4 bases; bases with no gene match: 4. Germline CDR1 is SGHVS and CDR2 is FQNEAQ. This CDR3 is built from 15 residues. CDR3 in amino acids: CASSSLAGSTDTQYF. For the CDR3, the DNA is TGTGCCAGCAGCTCACTAGCGGGAAGTACAGATACGCAGTATTTT. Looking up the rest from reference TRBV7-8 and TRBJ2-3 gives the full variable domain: GAGVSQSPRYKVAKRGQDVALRCDPISGHVSLFWYQQALGQGPEFLTYFQNEAQLDKSGLPSDRFFAERPEGSVSTLKIQRTQQEDSAVYLCASSSLAGSTDTQYFGPGTRLTVL.

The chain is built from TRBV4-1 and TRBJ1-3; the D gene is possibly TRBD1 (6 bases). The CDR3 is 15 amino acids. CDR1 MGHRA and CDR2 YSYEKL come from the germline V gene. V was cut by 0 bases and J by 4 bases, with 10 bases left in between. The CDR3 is CASSQDHRAGNTIYF. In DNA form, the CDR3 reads TGCGCCAGCAGCCAAGATCACAGGGCGGGAAACACCATATATTTT.

CDR3 bases: TGTGCCAGCAGCGTTTGGGACAGGGGGCTTTCAGGTTACAATGAGCAGTTCTTC. Encoded protein: CASSVWDRGLSGYNEQFF. The chain combines TRBV9 with TRBJ2-1; 12 positions agree with TRBD1. The CDR3 is 18 amino acids. CDR1 and CDR2 (germline): SGDLS, YYNGEE. V lost 2 bases, J lost 4 bases, and 10 bases stayed unmatched.

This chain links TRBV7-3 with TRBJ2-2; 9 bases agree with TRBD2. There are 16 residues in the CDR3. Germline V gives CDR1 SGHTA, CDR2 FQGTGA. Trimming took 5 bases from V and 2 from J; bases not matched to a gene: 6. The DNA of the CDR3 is TGTGCCAGCAGCCAGGTCGGGACTAGCAACACCGGGGAGCTGTTTTTT. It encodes CASSQVGTSNTGELFF. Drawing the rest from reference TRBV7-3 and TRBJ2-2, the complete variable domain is GAGVSQTPSNKVTEKGKYVELRCDPISGHTALYWYRQSLGQGPEFLIYFQGTGAADDSGLPNDRFFAVRPEGSVSTLKIQRTERGDSAVYLCASSQVGTSNTGELFFGEGSRLTVL.